A selection of T cell receptor beta chains follows, all from one sample in a study of T cell changes during pregnancy in multiple sclerosis. Clones were sequenced by immunoSEQ multiplex PCR, and TCRdb holds only the in-frame ones, with some missing. The table shows over 50,000 clones, with approximately 86% occurring only once. The sample in question was peripheral blood, obtained in the first trimester of pregnancy. The receptor set was obtained from a female donor with multiple sclerosis, enrolled in a pregnancy study. The conserved cysteine and the conserved F or W are not part of the CDR3 here.

j_gene	v_gene	CDR3aa
TRBJ2-5	TRBV19	ASSGIGETQY
TRBJ1-1	TRBV7-2	ASSFTRQGGAEAF
TRBJ2-3	TRBV10-1	ASSLNSGSFDTQY
TRBJ1-5	TRBV2	ASSEYRVNSNQPQH
TRBJ1-5	TRBV19	ASRRDRGLYSNQPQH
TRBJ2-7	TRBV6-1	ASSAHPVQGDYEQY
TRBJ2-1	TRBV7-9	ASSPSRLELAHEQF
TRBJ2-1	TRBV7-2	ASSYTRETGEQF
TRBJ2-7	TRBV2	ARSRGITYEQY
TRBJ2-4	TRBV30	AWSVGQGGSSQY
TRBJ1-2	TRBV7-2	ASSLDRSGYGYT
TRBJ2-5	TRBV4-1	ASSRAGKGEITETQY
TRBJ2-5	TRBV5-1	ASSFNPPRLSGRGGGTQY
TRBJ1-1	TRBV7-9	ASSLWKGTNTEAF
TRBJ2-1	TRBV5-4	ASSLGGSGSSYNEQF
TRBJ2-2	TRBV6-4	ASREGQNTGELF
TRBJ1-2	TRBV29-1	SVLGGTIGYT
TRBJ2-7	TRBV19	ASSIGSGFSYEQY
TRBJ2-1	TRBV4-2	ASSQGLAGGPYSEQF
TRBJ1-2	TRBV5-8	ASSADRLDQAGGYT
TRBJ2-5	TRBV18	ASSPGHAGQETQY
TRBJ2-5	TRBV29-1	SGGTPYQETQY
TRBJ1-4	TRBV7-9	ASSLEYEELEKLF
TRBJ2-1	TRBV28	ASSSEAGGPYEQF
TRBJ2-1	TRBV10-1	ASSGGNYNEQF
TRBJ1-1	TRBV5-6	ASSLAERRGTEAF
TRBJ2-7	TRBV7-6	ASSLEASGPYEQY
TRBJ2-6	TRBV28	ASSDPPMSVAASLSGANVLT
TRBJ2-2	TRBV11-2	ASRKEGGTGELF
TRBJ2-5	TRBV7-2	ASSRAPGQGQETQY
TRBJ2-5	TRBV5-1	ASSFGGGQGETQY
TRBJ2-1	TRBV5-1	ASSSTTQRDNEQF
TRBJ2-5	TRBV5-1	ASSLVSGRTQETQY
TRBJ2-3	TRBV30	AWKESAGVPDTQY
TRBJ2-7	TRBV2	ASGPLQGKRDEQY
TRBJ1-4	TRBV6-5	ASSLSGQLEKLF
TRBJ2-3	TRBV11-3	ASSLDQGTDTQY
TRBJ2-7	TRBV5-1	ASSSSSGPYEQY
TRBJ2-2	TRBV14	ASSLRTILAGELF
TRBJ1-2	TRBV4-2	ASSQELSGYGYT
TRBJ1-1	TRBV5-1	ASSSGPLNTEAF
TRBJ2-1	TRBV5-4	ASSFDLPGNEQF
TRBJ1-1	TRBV19	ASSIGGAGQSEAF
TRBJ1-2	TRBV27	ASRTDQTGIYGYT
TRBJ2-7	TRBV13	ASTLGLSYYEQY
TRBJ2-4	TRBV19	ASRLSGTGRNIQY
TRBJ2-1	TRBV6-5	ASRRGTSGYNEQF
TRBJ2-7	TRBV11-2	ASSFSGNSYEQY
TRBJ2-7	TRBV5-4	ASSLGAGADYEQY
TRBJ1-2	TRBV9	ASSVAMGQGSNYGYT
TRBJ2-7	TRBV7-2	ASSLAGGPREQY
TRBJ2-3	TRBV29-1	SVEYRTSGTDTQY
TRBJ2-5	TRBV9	ASSVAGTGGMETQY
TRBJ2-3	TRBV4-3	ASSPDTKTTGGMADTQY
TRBJ1-2	TRBV30	AWLGGGSLGSYGYT
TRBJ2-5	TRBV29-1	SAPLAGGPAGGETQY